Below are 16 T cell receptor beta chains sequenced from a single sample in a study of OX40 agonist ivuxolimab in advanced cancers. Profiling relied on immunoSEQ multiplex PCR, and the TCRdb table lists in-frame clones only, not all of them. The sample has approximately 84,000 clones, about 88% seen once. The sequencing here drew on CD4+ or CD8+ T cells sorted from blood, taken in a trial of the OX40 agonist ivuxolimab. The receptors were sampled from an adult with an advanced solid tumor such as melanoma, head and neck, liver or kidney cancer.

This chain links TRBV30 with TRBJ2-1; 7 bases align to TRBD2. The germline CDR1 and CDR2 sequences are GTSNPN and SVGIG (reference sequence). Trimming at V came to 2 bases and at J to 3 bases, leaving 7 bases not matched to a gene. This CDR3 is built from 15 residues. CDR3 coding DNA: TGTGCCTGGAGTCGTGACAGCGGGATCTACAATGAGCAGTTCTTC. This sequence encodes CAWSRDSGIYNEQFF. Looking up the rest from reference TRBV30 and TRBJ2-1 gives the full variable domain: SQTIHQWPATLVQPVGSPLSLECTVEGTSNPNLYWYRQAAGRGLQLLFYSVGIGQISSEVPQNLSASRPQDRQFILSSKKLLLSDSGFYLCAWSRDSGIYNEQFFGPGTRLTVL.

This chain joins TRBV19 and TRBJ1-2; maybe TRBD1 (6 bases). Germline V gene lookup returns CDR1 LNHDA and CDR2 SQIVND (reference sequence). Trimming removed 4 bases at V and 5 bases at J, with 17 bases between. CDR3 length equals 15 residues. Here the CDR3 reads CASSSSRGSRYGYTF. CDR3 bases: TGTGCCAGTAGTAGTAGCAGGGGATCACGGTATGGCTACACCTTC.

The chain has TRBV11-3 and TRBJ1-1; D remains unclear. The CDR3 covers 13 residues. Germline V gene lookup returns CDR1 SGHNT and CDR2 YENEEA. V was cut by 5 bases and J by 0 bases, with 7 bases left in between. CDR3 nucleotide sequence: TGTGCCAGCAGCCAGCATGTGAACACTGAAGCTTTCTTT. It translates to CASSQHVNTEAFF.

V is TRBV29-1 and J is TRBJ2-3; D unresolved. Germline V CDR1 and CDR2: SQVTM, ANQGSEA. CDR3 length: 13 residues. Trimming took off 1 base at V and 4 bases at J, with 9 bases between the two ends. The CDR3 DNA is TGCAGCGTTGAAGGCATAGTACCAGATACGCAGTATTTT. It yields the protein CSVEGIVPDTQYF.

The V gene is TRBV5-1, the J gene TRBJ2-2; TRBD2 aligns across 8 bases. The CDR3 contains 15 residues. Germline CDR1 and CDR2: SGHRS and YFSETQ. V trimming: 7 bases; J trimming: 4 bases; junction bases outside the gene matches: 9. CDR3 residues: CASAPGGGGTGELFF. The CDR3 DNA is TGCGCCAGCGCCCCGGGAGGGGGTGGCACCGGGGAGCTGTTTTTT.

This rearrangement joins TRBV5-1 to TRBJ1-3; 8 bases are shared with TRBD1. The CDR3 has 14 amino acids. Per the germline V gene, CDR1 is SGHRS and CDR2 is YFSETQ. J lost 4 bases, V lost 5 bases, and 5 bases had no gene match. This chain's CDR3 is CASRQGALGNTIYF. The CDR3, as DNA: TGCGCCAGCAGGCAGGGGGCGCTCGGAAACACCATATATTTT.

The chain uses TRBV29-1 and TRBJ2-3, with D possibly TRBD1 on 6 matching bases. This CDR3 comprises 13 residues. V was trimmed by 5 bases and J by 2 bases, leaving 11 bases between them. Germline V gene lookup returns CDR1 SQVTM and CDR2 ANQGSEA. CDR3 loop: CSVRQAITDTQYF. CDR3 DNA sequence: TGCAGCGTTCGACAGGCCATCACAGATACGCAGTATTTT.

The rearrangement joins TRBV30 to TRBJ2-7; 9 bases match TRBD1. V lost 0 bases and J lost 9; bases outside the gene matches: 9. The germline gives CDR1 GTSNPN, CDR2 SVGIG (reference sequence). The CDR3 sequence is 14 residues long. CDR3 region: CAWSVTETGGRQYF. The CDR3 region has the DNA TGTGCCTGGAGTGTAACGGAGACAGGGGGGCGGCAGTACTTC. Variable domain in full (rest from reference TRBV30 and TRBJ2-7): SQTIHQWPATLVQPVGSPLSLECTVEGTSNPNLYWYRQAAGRGLQLLFYSVGIGQISSEVPQNLSASRPQDRQFILSSKKLLLSDSGFYLCAWSVTETGGRQYFGPGTRLTVT.

This chain uses TRBV15 with TRBJ2-2; 7 bases align to TRBD1. V shed 3 bases, J shed 0 bases, and the junction held 10 bases outside the gene matches. CDR1 LNHNV and CDR2 YYDKDF come from the germline V gene (reference sequence). The CDR3 consists of 18 residues. The CDR3 reads CATSSGIGGPTNTGELFF. The CDR3 DNA is TGTGCCACCAGCAGCGGTATAGGGGGCCCTACGAACACCGGGGAGCTGTTTTTT.

This clone is a singleton in its sample. The chain is built from TRBV30 and TRBJ1-6, with TRBD1 matching over 7 bases. This CDR3 spans 13 amino acids. V was clipped by 4 bases and J by 5 bases; unmatched bases: 2. CDR1 is GTSNPN and CDR2 is SVGIG in the germline V gene (reference sequence). The CDR3 region has the DNA TGTGCCTGGAAGGGGGCCAATAATTCACCCCTCCACTTT. Its protein product is CAWKGANNSPLHF.

This chain links TRBV2 with TRBJ1-1; unclear D gene. Trimming stripped 4 bases from V and 2 bases from J, with 14 bases between. Looked up from germline, CDR1 is SNHLY and CDR2 is FYNNEI. The CDR3 runs to 15 residues. This CDR3 reads CASSARAYDNTEAFF. The CDR3 nucleotides read TGTGCCAGCAGTGCTAGGGCGTACGATAACACTGAAGCTTTCTTT.

The chain uses TRBV4-1 and TRBJ2-3; 9 bases fit TRBD1. Germline V gene lookup returns CDR1 MGHRA and CDR2 YSYEKL. Trimming cost V 5 bases and J 2 bases; bases outside gene matches: 11. The CDR3 totals 17 residues. The CDR3 DNA follows: TGCGCCAGCAGCACCATTCCGGGACAGGGACACACAGATACGCAGTATTTT. Its translation is CASSTIPGQGHTDTQYF.

For the CDR3, the DNA is TGCGCCAGCAGCCTTAGCGGAGACAATTCCTACAATGAGCAGTTCTTC. Residues: CASSLSGDNSYNEQFF. V is TRBV5-1 and J is TRBJ2-1, with D perhaps matching TRBD2 (6 bases). Germline lookup yields CDR1 SGHRS and CDR2 YFSETQ. This CDR3 region has 16 residues. V lost 4 bases, J lost 1 base, and 15 bases lay in between.

V and J are TRBV2 and TRBJ1-4; 7 bases line up with TRBD1. CDR1 and CDR2 from the germline V gene are SNHLY and FYNNEI. This CDR3 region has 14 residues. Trimming cost V 6 bases and J 5 bases; bases outside gene matches: 6. This CDR3 is CASRGSQGNEKLFF. CDR3 coding DNA: TGTGCCAGCAGGGGATCACAGGGGAATGAAAAACTGTTTTTT.

The rearrangement joins TRBV6-1 to TRBJ1-6; D is ambiguous. V was shortened by 2 bases and J by 0 bases, with 17 bases between the two germline ends. CDR1 and CDR2 from the germline V gene are MNHNS and SASEGT. CDR3 length: 19 residues. CDR3 sequence: CASSEHPSRGSSYNSPLHF. CDR3 DNA: TGTGCCAGCAGTGAACACCCCTCCAGAGGGAGCTCCTATAATTCACCCCTCCACTTT.

This chain uses TRBV18 with TRBJ1-4; TRBD1 matches at 8 bases. This CDR3 is built from 16 residues. J lost 8 bases, V lost 1 base, and 9 bases had no gene match. Germline-derived CDR1 and CDR2 are KGHSH and LQKENI. As DNA, the CDR3 is TGTGCCAGCTCACCACAGGGCGGACAGGGTGGCGAAAAACTGTTTTTT. It yields the protein CASSPQGGQGGEKLFF.